In its sample, the clone carrying this TCR beta chain was seen many times. Its antigen is unidentified. V was pared by 8 bases and J by 9 bases, with 13 bases of the junction left unmatched. The CDR3 totals 14 residues. Germline CDR1 MNHEY, CDR2 SMNVEV (reference sequence). These data are taken from a study of T cells in Graves' hyperthyroidism and ophthalmopathy. Findings of the study overall: Ophthalmopathy stood apart from stable hyperthyroidism in a 13 V-J model.

Patients were aged 18 to 65, had disease duration under 2 months, and had newly diagnosed hyperthyroidism. The study based diagnoses on clinical symptoms, serum thyroxine and TRAb, thyroid ultrasound and orbital computed tomography. Amplification of TCR beta CDR3 regions used RNA as the template. An initial round of RT-PCR targeting the TCR CDR3 relied on the HTBI primer set. Via MiXCR, TCRdb re-called the multiplex PCR reads, giving one row per CDR3 protein. The data show around 420,000 distinct CDR3 sequences, about 13% seen once. The material sequenced was blood. The chain has TRBV27 and TRBJ2-1, with 7 positions matching TRBD1. The source is a woman between 18 and 29 years old with Graves' hyperthyroidism. CDR3 nucleotides: TGTGCCAGCGGTATTACAGGGGTTGGTGGTGAGCAGTTCTTC. It encodes CASGITGVGGEQFF.